A selection of T cell receptor beta chains follows, all from one sample in a study of T cells after yellow fever vaccination. TCRdb re-derived calls from the 5' RACE reads in MiXCR, one entry per CDR3 protein. The table lists some 550,000 distinct CDR3 sequences, 15% to 20% of them singletons, with roughly an eighth in the top ten. The specimen comprised PBMCs, sampled 15 days after the yellow fever booster vaccination. The receptor source for this set is a young man who received the YFV17D yellow fever vaccine. CDR3s include the opening cysteine and the closing phenylalanine or tryptophan. D genes are given only for firm matches. Rows may omit the clone size; those that give it use once, few, many or a size class.

>TRBV9|TRBD1|-|TRBJ2-2
CASSVGQGVNTGELFF
TGTGCCAGCAGCGTAGGACAGGGGGTGAACACCGGGGAGCTGTTTTTT
>TRBV5-1|-|-|TRBJ2-5
CASSDTPGSKETQYF
TGCGCCAGCAGCGACACTCCGGGAAGCAAGGAGACCCAGTACTTC
>TRBV3-1|-|-|TRBJ2-2
CASSQGGATGELFF
TGTGCCAGCAGCCAAGGGGGGGCCACCGGGGAGCTGTTTTTT
>TRBV24-1|-|few|TRBJ2-5
CATSDNQVKIGQETQYF
TGTGCCACCAGTGATAATCAGGTGAAGATCGGCCAAGAGACCCAGTACTTC
>TRBV6-2/TRBV6-3|-|few|TRBJ2-4
CAAFRGVAKNIQYF
TGTGCCGCGTTCCGCGGGGTAGCCAAAAACATTCAGTACTTC
>TRBV3-1|-|-|TRBJ1-1
CASSQRESTEAFF
TGTGCCAGCAGCCAGAGGGAGAGCACTGAAGCTTTCTTT
>TRBV19|TRBD2|-|TRBJ2-3
CASSINTGGATDTQYF
TGTGCCAGTAGTATAAATACGGGAGGAGCAACAGATACGCAGTATTTT
>TRBV28|TRBD2|few|TRBJ2-5
CASRTSGRAQETQYF
TGTGCCAGCAGGACTAGCGGGAGGGCCCAAGAGACCCAGTACTTC
>TRBV28|-|few|TRBJ2-7
CASYRRDTYEQYF
TGTGCCAGCTATCGCCGGGATACCTACGAGCAGTACTTC
>TRBV7-2|TRBD2|-|TRBJ2-3
CASSLGLAGAGDTQYF
TGTGCCAGCAGCTTGGGACTAGCGGGAGCTGGAGATACGCAGTATTTT
>TRBV7-3|TRBD1|many|TRBJ1-1
CASSLSGGTEAFF
TGTGCCAGCAGCTTGTCAGGGGGCACTGAAGCTTTCTTT
>TRBV27|-|few|TRBJ2-1
CASRRLGGINEQFF
TGTGCCAGCCGAAGACTAGGAGGTATTAATGAGCAGTTCTTC
>TRBV3-1|-|few|TRBJ2-1
CASSQLGSYEQFF
TGTGCCAGCAGCCAACTCGGGAGCTATGAGCAGTTCTTC
>TRBV29-1|-|-|TRBJ1-2
CSVYGTNYGYTF
TGCAGCGTTTACGGGACTAACTATGGCTACACCTTC